Detailed here is one T cell receptor beta chain. Its specificity is unknown. Per germline, CDR1 SGHRS and CDR2 YFSETQ. The CDR3 is 16 amino acids. Deletions cut 0 bases from V and 5 bases from J, with 17 bases between. Blood sampling took place at baseline, cycle 4 day 1, and cycle 7 day 1. These data come from a study of OX40 agonist ivuxolimab in advanced cancers. The overall study: At doses from 0.01 to 10 mg/kg, patients were given intravenous ivuxolimab every 2 weeks.

The assay was immunoSEQ multiplex PCR, and TCRdb's table has in-frame clones only and misses some. The table has some 150,000 clones, about 92% seen once. Study-wide results and limits: In the 0.1-3.0 mg/kg groups, partial responders showed among the lowest expansion. Both blood CD4+ and CD8+ T cells showed clonal growth by week 6 at 0.1 to 3.0 mg/kg.

Sequencing used CD4+ or CD8+ T cells sorted from blood, obtained in a trial of the OX40 agonist ivuxolimab. The receptor was isolated from an adult with an advanced solid tumor such as melanoma, head and neck, liver or kidney cancer. The V call is TRBV5-1, the J call TRBJ2-5, with D maybe TRBD2 (5 bases). CDR3 loop: CASSLASTIGMETQYF. DNA of the CDR3: TGCGCCAGCAGCTTGGCGTCCACCATCGGGATGGAGACCCAGTACTTC.